These 14 T cell receptor beta chains came from one sample sequenced in a study of monozygotic twins with inflammatory bowel disease. One entry per CDR3 protein, without DNA, is what TCRdb gives after re-calling the 5' RACE reads. The sample holds 150,000 to 200,000 distinct CDR3 sequences. The sample consisted of blood. Receptors originate from a human donor with ulcerative colitis or Crohn's disease, or a healthy co-twin of an affected twin (not recorded which).

The rearrangement links TRBV7-2 to TRBJ1-1; TCRdb's D call, TRBD1, is unchecked because there is no DNA. The CDR3 is 15 amino acids. Germline V lookup: CDR1 SGHTA, CDR2 FQGNSA. The CDR3 region is CASSPQGVPFTEAFF.

V gene TRBV6-2 or TRBV6-3 combines with J gene TRBJ1-5. Germline CDR1 reads MNHEY; CDR2 reads SVGEGT. The length of the CDR3 is 16 residues. CDR3 sequence: CASSSVAGKAYQPQHF.

The chain links TRBV28 to TRBJ2-4. In germline, CDR1 is MDHEN, CDR2 SYDVKM. This CDR3 is 13 amino acids long. This chain's CDR3 is CASSLWAKNIQYF.

The V and J genes are TRBV6-1 and TRBJ2-7; as DNA is missing, the TRBD1 call by TCRdb cannot be tested. The CDR3 contains 18 residues. CDR1 and CDR2 from the germline V gene are MNHNS and SASEGT. This CDR3 reads CASSARQIRGAPTYEQYF.

The rearrangement joins TRBV3-1 to TRBJ1-1. CDR1 and CDR2 (germline): LGHDT, YNNKEL (reference sequence). The CDR3 extends over 13 amino acids. Here the CDR3 reads CASSRKLNTEAFF. Complete variable domain (other parts from reference TRBV3-1 and TRBJ1-1): DTAVSQTPKYLVTQMGNDKSIKCEQNLGHDTMYWYKQDSKKFLKIMFSYNNKELIINETVPNRFSPKSPDKAHLNLHINSLELGDSAVYFCASSRKLNTEAFFGQGTRLTVV.

The chain carries TRBV20-1 and TRBJ1-1; TCRdb's assignment of TRBD1 cannot be checked, as there is no DNA. The CDR3 runs to 16 residues. Germline assignment: CDR1 DFQATT and CDR2 SNEGSKA (reference sequence). This chain's CDR3 is CSARDQVRGGWLEAFF.

This rearrangement joins TRBV7-2 to TRBJ2-7. The CDR3 has 14 residues. Per germline, CDR1 SGHTA and CDR2 FQGNSA. The CDR3 protein is CASSLAGRSYEQYF.

The genes are TRBV6-5 and TRBJ1-1; as DNA is missing, the TRBD1 call by TCRdb cannot be tested. There are 13 residues in the CDR3. CDR1 is MNHEY, CDR2 SVGAGI, per germline. CDR3 in amino acids: CASSKQGNTEAFF.

The CDR3 loop is CAIRGNSGYEQYF. V and J are TRBV10-3 and TRBJ2-7; absent DNA, TCRdb's TRBD2 call cannot be checked. CDR1 and CDR2 (germline): ENHRY, SYGVKD. The CDR3 has 13 amino acids.

This chain connects TRBV7-2 to TRBJ2-2; the TCRdb D gene call, TRBD2, has no DNA to confirm it. This CDR3 has 16 residues. In germline, CDR1 is SGHTA, CDR2 FQGNSA. CDR3 region: CASSLAQRVYTGELFF.

The CDR3 sequence: CASSQDGPGGSYEQYF. The chain combines TRBV4-3 with TRBJ2-7; the D call of TRBD2 rests on TCRdb alone, since no DNA is present to check it. The CDR3 has 16 amino acids. CDR1 LGHNA and CDR2 YSLEER come from the germline V gene.

CDR3 protein: CAISQGSETQYF. The chain couples TRBV10-3 to TRBJ2-5. The germline V gene encodes CDR1 ENHRY and CDR2 SYGVKD. The CDR3 contains 12 residues.

The CDR3 here is CASSHRLPQTEAFF. The rearrangement links TRBV5-1 to TRBJ1-1. The germline V gene encodes CDR1 SGHRS and CDR2 YFSETQ. The CDR3 is 14 amino acids.

V gene TRBV7-3 combines with J gene TRBJ2-3; as DNA is missing, the TRBD2 call by TCRdb cannot be tested. Germline CDR1 SGHTA, CDR2 FQGTGA. This CDR3 has 14 residues. CDR3 in amino acids: CASSPAAGSDTQYF.